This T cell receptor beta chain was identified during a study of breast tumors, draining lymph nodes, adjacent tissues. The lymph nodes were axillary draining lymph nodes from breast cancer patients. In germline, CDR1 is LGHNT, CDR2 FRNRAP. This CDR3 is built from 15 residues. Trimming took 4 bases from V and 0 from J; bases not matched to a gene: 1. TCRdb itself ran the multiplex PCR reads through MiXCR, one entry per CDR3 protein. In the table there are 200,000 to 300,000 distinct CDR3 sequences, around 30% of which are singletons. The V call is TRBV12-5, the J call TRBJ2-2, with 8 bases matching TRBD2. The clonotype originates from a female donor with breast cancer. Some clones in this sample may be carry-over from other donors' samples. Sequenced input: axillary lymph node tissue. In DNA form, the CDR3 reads TGTGCTAGTGGTTCGGGACTAGCGAACACCGGGGAGCTGTTTTTT. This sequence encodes CASGSGLANTGELFF.